This T cell receptor beta chain was sequenced in a study of T cell responses to AZD1222 COVID-19 vaccine. Pooled together were second doses at about 4 or about 12 weeks. Clones were read by immunoSEQ multiplex PCR, and TCRdb kept only the in-frame ones, dropping some. The table has around 140,000 clones, about 91% seen once. The length of the CDR3 is 15 residues. The ends were cut back, 5 bases at V and 6 bases at J, with 17 bases in the middle. Looked up from germline, CDR1 is SGHVS and CDR2 is FQNEAQ. The rearrangement uses TRBV7-8 and TRBJ2-1, with D perhaps assigned TRBD1 or TRBD2 (5 bases each). This material consisted of peripheral blood, taken 28 days after the second AZD1222 dose. This receptor was obtained from an adult who received the AZD1222 COVID-19 vaccine. DNA for the CDR3: TGTGCCAGCAGCCCAGACCATCCTGGGGGCAATGAGCAGTTCTTC. Its protein is CASSPDHPGGNEQFF.